This TCR beta chain was found in a study of T cells in Graves' hyperthyroidism and ophthalmopathy. General study findings and limits: The model predicted ophthalmopathy a median roughly six months before onset.

This clonotype showed up many times. The antigen is not known. The CDR3 length is 17 residues. J gave up 2 bases and V 5 bases, and 11 bases lay outside the gene matches. Germline values: CDR1 DFQATT, CDR2 SNEGSKA (reference sequence). There were TCR beta CDR3 regions amplified from RNA transcripts. Initially, a first-round RT-PCR of the TCR CDR3 employed the HTBI primer set. TCRdb independently ran MiXCR on the multiplex PCR reads; one entry per CDR3 protein. This table holds about 610,000 distinct CDR3 sequences, about 15% found once. The sequencing input was blood. The receptor's source is a middle-aged woman with Graves' ophthalmopathy. The chain has TRBV20-1 and TRBJ2-7; 14 nucleotides match TRBD2. For the CDR3, the DNA is TGCAGTGCTCTACACCCGGGACTAGCGGGAGACCCCTACGAGCAGTACTTC. Amino acids: CSALHPGLAGDPYEQYF.